These 22 T cell receptor beta chains share one sample of origin, sequenced in a study of blood T cell repertoires in COVID-19. Libraries were prepared by immunoSEQ multiplex PCR; TCRdb keeps only in-frame clonotypes and omits some of them. The data contain 120,000 to 150,000 clones, about nine tenths of them singletons. The sequenced material came from peripheral blood. The receptors were gathered from a man aged 45-65 years with active or convalescent COVID-19.

J is TRBJ2-7 and V is TRBV6-5; the match to TRBD2 covers 9 bases. The germline V gene has CDR1 MNHEY and CDR2 SVGAGI. V shed 6 bases and J 3 bases; nucleotides not matched to a gene: 3. The CDR3 length is 13 residues. Written as DNA, the CDR3 is TGTGCCAGCAGGGCTAGCGGGATCTACGAGCAGTACTTC. As protein: CASRASGIYEQYF.

This chain connects TRBV4-1 to TRBJ1-3; 7 nucleotides align to TRBD1. Trimming cost V 4 bases and J 0 bases; bases outside gene matches: 9. CDR1 MGHRA and CDR2 YSYEKL come from the germline V gene. This CDR3 region has 17 residues. CDR3 DNA: TGCGCCAGCAGCCGCCCCGGACAGGACACCTCTGGAAACACCATATATTTT. Protein: CASSRPGQDTSGNTIYF.

Concerning this clone: One junction end does not reproduce the germline sequence, and a read error may be involved. V and J are TRBV29-1 and TRBJ1-4, with 10 bases identical to TRBD1. This CDR3 region has 14 residues. Germline V lookup: CDR1 SQVTM, CDR2 ANQGSEA. The CDR3 sequence is CSVEGTGANEKLFF. Written as DNA, the CDR3 is TGCAGCGTCGAAGGGACAGGGGCTAATGAAAAACTGTTTTTT.

The rearrangement links TRBV3-1 (or the pseudogene TRBV3-2) to TRBJ2-7; 7 bases are shared with TRBD1. Germline CDR1 reads LGHDT; CDR2 reads YNNKEL (reference sequence). V shed 1 base, J shed 6 bases, and the junction held 3 bases outside the gene matches. The CDR3 totals 13 residues. CDR3 in DNA: TGTGCCAGCAGCCAAGCACAGGGGATCGAGCAGTACTTC. Its protein is CASSQAQGIEQYF.

The chain combines TRBV7-2 with TRBJ2-7, with 15 nucleotides matching TRBD2. CDR1 is SGHTA, CDR2 FQGNSA, per germline. The CDR3 consists of 18 residues. V was clipped by 5 bases and J by 3 bases; unmatched bases: 11. CDR3 coding DNA: TGTGCCAGCAGCGTCGGGACTAGCGGGAGGCGAATTGTCTACGAGCAGTACTTC. This translates into CASSVGTSGRRIVYEQYF.

The CDR3 loop is CASSLPQGQGGYTF. CDR3 DNA sequence: TGTGCCAGCAGCCTACCACAGGGTCAGGGCGGCTACACCTTC. The chain recombines TRBV14 with TRBJ1-2; maybe TRBD1 (6 bases). Germline lookup yields CDR1 SGHDN and CDR2 FVKESK. The V end lost 4 bases, the J end lost 8 bases, and 17 bases lay between the germline ends. There are 14 residues in the CDR3. Full variable domain (missing parts from reference TRBV14 and TRBJ1-2): EAGVTQFPSHSVIEKGQTVTLRCDPISGHDNLYWYRRVMGKEIKFLLHFVKESKQDESGMPNNRFLAERTGGTYSTLKVQPAELEDSGVYFCASSLPQGQGGYTFGSGTRLTVV.

The rearrangement uses TRBV28 and TRBJ2-7; no definite D call. The germline CDR1 and CDR2 sequences are MDHEN and SYDVKM. The CDR3 is made up of 13 amino acids. Deletions cut 4 bases from V and 6 bases from J, with 13 bases between. DNA for the CDR3: TGTGCCAGCAGTTCCCCGGATAGGAGCGAGCAGTACTTC. This encodes CASSSPDRSEQYF.

This chain joins TRBV3-1 (or the pseudogene TRBV3-2) and TRBJ1-3; D remains unclear. Germline CDR1 is LGHDT and CDR2 is YNNKEL (reference sequence). V lost 5 bases and J lost 0, with 11 bases in between. The CDR3 spans 15 residues. The CDR3 protein is CASSTAVNSGNTIYF. In nucleotides, the CDR3 is TGTGCCAGCAGCACTGCGGTGAACTCTGGAAACACCATATATTTT.

V and J are TRBV27 and TRBJ2-3; 12 bases line up with TRBD2. CDR3 length equals 15 residues. CDR1 MNHEY and CDR2 SMNVEV come from the germline V gene (reference sequence). Trimming took 6 bases from V and 1 from J; bases not matched to a gene: 2. For the CDR3, the DNA is TGTGCCAGCAGGCGACTAGCGGGGGGCACAGATACGCAGTATTTT. Translating it yields CASRRLAGGTDTQYF.

The V and J genes are TRBV18 and TRBJ2-7; TRBD2 matches at 10 bases. The trim removed 5 bases at V and 4 bases at J, leaving 5 bases unmatched. CDR3 size: 14 residues. Germline V gene data show CDR1 as KGHSH and CDR2 as LQKENI. The chain's CDR3 is CASSDRTSGYEQYF. The CDR3 DNA reads as TGTGCCAGCTCAGACAGGACTAGCGGTTACGAGCAGTACTTC. The variable domain in full, with the rest retrieved from reference TRBV18 and TRBJ2-7, is NAGVMQNPRHLVRRRGQEARLRCSPMKGHSHVYWYRQLPEEGLKFMVYLQKENIIDESGMPKERFSAEFPKEGPSILRIQQVVRGDSAAYFCASSDRTSGYEQYFGPGTRLTVT.

CDR3 in amino acids: CASSPRQGHPTDTQYF. CDR3 in DNA: TGTGCCAGCAGCCCGCGACAGGGCCATCCCACAGATACGCAGTATTTT. This chain connects TRBV5-4 to TRBJ2-3, with 7 bases that match TRBD1. The CDR3 consists of 16 residues. Per the germline V gene, CDR1 is SGHNT and CDR2 is YYREEE (reference sequence). The ends lost 4 bases at V and 2 bases at J; junction bases unmatched: 10. Based on the CDR3 plus reference TRBV5-4 and TRBJ2-3, the full variable domain is ETGVTQSPTHLIKTRGQQVTLRCSSQSGHNTVSWYQQALGQGPQFIFQYYREEENGRGNFPPRFSGLQFPNYSSELNVNALELDDSALYLCASSPRQGHPTDTQYFGPGTRLTVL.

This chain joins TRBV18 and TRBJ1-1; D not resolved. V was clipped by 2 bases and J by 7 bases, with 11 bases between them. The length of the CDR3 is 13 residues. The germline V gene encodes CDR1 KGHSH and CDR2 LQKENI. The CDR3 sequence is CASSPSSGNEAFF. In nucleotides, the CDR3 is TGTGCCAGCTCACCAAGTTCCGGGAATGAAGCTTTCTTT.

The CDR3, as DNA: TGTGCCAGCAGTCCGTCGACAGGGATGGGTCATCAGCCCCAGCATTTT. Amino acid sequence: CASSPSTGMGHQPQHF. V usage is TRBV28 and J usage is TRBJ1-5, with TRBD1 matching 7 bases. Germline CDR1 is MDHEN and CDR2 is SYDVKM. The CDR3 totals 16 residues. With 5 bases clipped from V and 5 bases from J, the junction kept 12 bases outside the gene matches.

This chain uses TRBV7-9 with TRBJ2-5; 9 bases line up with TRBD1. CDR3 length equals 16 residues. Germline CDR1 reads SEHNR; CDR2 reads FQNEAQ (reference sequence). V lost 5 bases and J lost 3; bases outside the gene matches: 10. The CDR3 nucleotides are TGTGCCAGCAGCACCGGGACAGGGTACTCAAAAGAGACCCAGTACTTC. This gives the protein CASSTGTGYSKETQYF.

This chain joins TRBV24-1 and TRBJ2-1, with 11 positions matching TRBD2. With 5 bases clipped from V and 7 bases from J, the junction kept 18 bases outside the gene matches. This CDR3 is 19 amino acids long. CDR1 and CDR2 (germline): KGHDR, SFDVKD. CDR3 sequence: CATSAELNPSGRPSNEQFF. Here the CDR3 DNA reads TGTGCCACCAGTGCCGAACTTAATCCTAGCGGGAGGCCATCTAATGAGCAGTTCTTC.

The chain employs TRBV10-1 and TRBJ1-2; the match to TRBD1 covers 10 bases. This CDR3 is 16 amino acids long. CDR1 and CDR2 (germline): WNHNN, SYGVQD (reference sequence). V gave up 6 bases and J gave up 8 bases; unmatched junction bases: 15. CDR3 loop: CASSPGQGRIERGYTF. CDR3 DNA: TGCGCCAGCAGCCCGGGACAGGGGCGGATCGAGCGGGGCTACACCTTC.

The V and J genes are TRBV5-1 and TRBJ1-2, with 8 positions matching TRBD1. Germline trimming cut 3 bases from V and 0 bases from J; bases unmatched to any gene: 4. The CDR3 is 15 amino acids. Germline V gene sequence: CDR1 SGHRS, CDR2 YFSETQ. This CDR3 is CASSYGQGPNYGYTF. The CDR3 bases are TGCGCCAGCAGCTACGGACAGGGCCCTAACTATGGCTACACCTTC.

The rearrangement joins TRBV7-9 to TRBJ2-1, with 7 bases that match TRBD1. The CDR3 extends over 13 amino acids. The germline V gene has CDR1 SEHNR and CDR2 FQNEAQ (reference sequence). The ends lost 5 bases at V and 6 bases at J; junction bases unmatched: 4. The CDR3 reads CASSLTGLNEQFF. The CDR3 bases are TGTGCCAGCAGCCTGACAGGGCTCAATGAGCAGTTCTTC.

The CDR3 is CASSPGTTGNEQYF. CDR3 DNA sequence: TGTGCCAGCTCACCTGGTACAACAGGGAACGAGCAGTACTTC. V is TRBV18 and J is TRBJ2-7; a weak D match, TRBD1 (6 bases). Trimming removed 3 bases at V and 5 bases at J, with 14 bases between. Germline lookup yields CDR1 KGHSH and CDR2 LQKENI. This CDR3 has 14 amino acids.

This rearrangement joins TRBV11-1 to TRBJ2-3; tentative D call: TRBD2 (6 bases). The CDR3 is 15 amino acids. Trimming shortened V by 7 bases and J by 1 base, and 15 bases separated the two germline ends. Germline assignment: CDR1 SGHAT and CDR2 FQDESV (reference sequence). CDR3 nucleotides: TGTGCCAGCACCCCGAGGAGGGCCGGCACAGATACGCAGTATTTT. Translation: CASTPRRAGTDTQYF.

The J gene is TRBJ2-7, the V gene TRBV5-1; 9 bases map to TRBD1. CDR3 length equals 14 residues. V was clipped by 4 bases and J by 6 bases; unmatched bases: 8. Germline V gene sequence: CDR1 SGHRS, CDR2 YFSETQ. CDR3 bases: TGCGCCAGCAGCCCGGGACAGGGTATTGCCGAGCAGTACTTC. It encodes CASSPGQGIAEQYF.

V is TRBV29-1 and J is TRBJ2-5, with D maybe TRBD2 (6 bases). The CDR3 has 14 amino acids. CDR1 is SQVTM, CDR2 ANQGSEA, per germline. V shed 2 bases and J shed 5 bases, with 15 bases lying between them. CDR3 sequence: CSVELGGTGETQYF. CDR3 nucleotides: TGCAGCGTTGAATTGGGCGGGACGGGTGAGACCCAGTACTTC.